This entry is about one T cell receptor beta chain. Its matching antigen is unknown. This record belongs to a study of chemoradiotherapy in HPV16-positive cancers. Study outcomes and limitations: Non-HPV-specific T cells did not expand in tumors during treatment, whereas candidate HPV-specific clones and E7-related motifs did.

Per germline, CDR1 LNHDA and CDR2 SQIVND (reference sequence). Trimming took 5 bases from V and 5 from J; bases not matched to a gene: 6. This CDR3 is built from 14 residues. The assay was immunoSEQ multiplex PCR, and TCRdb's table has in-frame clones only and misses some. The sample carries about 2,800 clones, 70% to 80% recorded once. Samples were taken several times over chemoradiotherapy. This receptor was obtained from a human donor with HPV-associated anogenital cancer. The chain links TRBV19 to TRBJ1-5; 7 positions agree with TRBD1. The starting material was tumor tissue, obtained from a patient who underwent chemoradiotherapy. DNA for the CDR3: TGTGCCAGTAGTTACAGGGGAGAGGATCAGCCCCAGCATTTT. Protein: CASSYRGEDQPQHF.